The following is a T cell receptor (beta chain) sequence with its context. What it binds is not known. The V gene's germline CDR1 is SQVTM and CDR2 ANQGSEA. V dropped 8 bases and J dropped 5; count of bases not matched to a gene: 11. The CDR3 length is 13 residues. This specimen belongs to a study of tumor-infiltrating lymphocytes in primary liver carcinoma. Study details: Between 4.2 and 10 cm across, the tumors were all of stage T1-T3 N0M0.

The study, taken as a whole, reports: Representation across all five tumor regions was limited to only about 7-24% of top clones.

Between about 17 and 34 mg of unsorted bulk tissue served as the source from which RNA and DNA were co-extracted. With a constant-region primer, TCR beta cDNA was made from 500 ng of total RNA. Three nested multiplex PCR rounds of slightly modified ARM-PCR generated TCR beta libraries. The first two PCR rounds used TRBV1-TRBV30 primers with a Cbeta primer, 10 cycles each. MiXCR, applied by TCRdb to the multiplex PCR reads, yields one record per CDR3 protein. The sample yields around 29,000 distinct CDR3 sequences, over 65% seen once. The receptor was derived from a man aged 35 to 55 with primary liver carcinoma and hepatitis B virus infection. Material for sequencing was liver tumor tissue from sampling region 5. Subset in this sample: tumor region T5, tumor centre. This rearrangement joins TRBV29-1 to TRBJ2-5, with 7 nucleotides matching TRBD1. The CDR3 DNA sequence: TGCAGCTTCCGGGACAGTCCTCGGGAGACCCAGTACTTC. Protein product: CSFRDSPRETQYF.